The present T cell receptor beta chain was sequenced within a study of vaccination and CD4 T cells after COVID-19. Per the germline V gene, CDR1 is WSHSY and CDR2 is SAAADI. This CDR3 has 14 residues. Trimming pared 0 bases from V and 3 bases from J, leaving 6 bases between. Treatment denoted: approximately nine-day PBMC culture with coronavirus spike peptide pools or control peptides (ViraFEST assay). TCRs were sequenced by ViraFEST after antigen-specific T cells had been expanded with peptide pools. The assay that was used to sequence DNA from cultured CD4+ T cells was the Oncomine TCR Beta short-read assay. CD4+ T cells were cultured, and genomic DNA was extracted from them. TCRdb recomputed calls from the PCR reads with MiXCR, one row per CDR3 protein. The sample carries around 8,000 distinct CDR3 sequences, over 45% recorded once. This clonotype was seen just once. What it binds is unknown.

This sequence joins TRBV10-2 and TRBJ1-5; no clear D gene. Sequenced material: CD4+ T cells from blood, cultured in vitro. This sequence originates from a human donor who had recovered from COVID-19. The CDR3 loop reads CASSESGFNQPQHF. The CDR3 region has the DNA TGCGCCAGCAGTGAGTCAGGGTTCAATCAGCCCCAGCATTTT.